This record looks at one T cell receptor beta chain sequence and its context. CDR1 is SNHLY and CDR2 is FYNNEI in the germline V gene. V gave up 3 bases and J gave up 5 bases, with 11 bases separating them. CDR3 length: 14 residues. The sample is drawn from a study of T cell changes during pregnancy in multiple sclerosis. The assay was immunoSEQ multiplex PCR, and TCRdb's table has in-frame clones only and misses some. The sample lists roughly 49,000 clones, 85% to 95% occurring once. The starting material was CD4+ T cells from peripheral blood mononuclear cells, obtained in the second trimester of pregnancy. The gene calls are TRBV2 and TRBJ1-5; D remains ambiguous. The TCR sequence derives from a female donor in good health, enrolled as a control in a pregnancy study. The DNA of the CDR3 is TGTGCCAGCAGTGAGGCCGGGATCCATCAGCCCCAGCATTTT. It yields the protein CASSEAGIHQPQHF.